This TCR beta chain was sequenced for a study of shared clonotypes between healthy human individuals. Worth noting for this clone: What it binds is not known. The same CDR3 can be traced to other DNA sequences in this sample.

Study-level points and caveats: With several donors compared, 4.5% to 6.5% of naive CD4 clonotypes were shared. The represented genetic and exposure-history diversity was limited by the small number of donors.

This CDR3 region has 13 residues. The V and J ends lost 2 bases and 4 bases respectively, with 6 bases between them. Per the germline V gene, CDR1 is MNHEY and CDR2 is SVGAGI. Terminally differentiated effector memory CD45RA+ cells were excluded from the naive CD8 cells, which were CD45RO-negative and positively selected for CCR7. In the original processing: Junction-only sequences produced by ImmunoSEQ had no quality scores, so filtering differed. The assay was immunoSEQ multiplex PCR, and TCRdb's table has in-frame clones only and misses some. D and trimming come from the DNA, and the V and J calls and clone size come from that table. The sample lists over 2 million clones, approximately 94% occurring once.

Sequenced material: naive CD8+ T cells sorted from blood. The clonotype comes from a young man in good health. This sequence joins TRBV6-5 and TRBJ1-5; D is unclear. CDR3 protein: CASSYGLNQPQHF. In nucleotides, the CDR3 is TGTGCCAGCAGTTACGGCTTAAATCAGCCCCAGCATTTT.